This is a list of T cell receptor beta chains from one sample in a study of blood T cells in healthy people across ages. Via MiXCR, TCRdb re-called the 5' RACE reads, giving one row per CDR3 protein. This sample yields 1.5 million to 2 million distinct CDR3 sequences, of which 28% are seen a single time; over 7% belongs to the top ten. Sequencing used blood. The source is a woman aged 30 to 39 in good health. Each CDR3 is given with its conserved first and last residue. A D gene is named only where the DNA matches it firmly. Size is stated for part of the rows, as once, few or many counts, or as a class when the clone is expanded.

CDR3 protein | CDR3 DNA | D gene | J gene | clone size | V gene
CASSRDPTPYNEQFF | TGTGCCAGCTCACGGGACCCGACACCTTACAATGAGCAGTTCTTC | NA | TRBJ2-1 | few | TRBV18
CASSPGTGRVNQPQHF | TGTGCCAGCAGTCCGGGGACAGGGAGGGTGAATCAGCCCCAGCATTTT | TRBD1 | TRBJ1-5 | few | TRBV27
CASSQVEGAPPENIQYF | TGTGCCAGCAGCCAAGTGGAAGGGGCGCCTCCGGAAAACATTCAGTACTTC | NA | TRBJ2-4 | many | TRBV4-2
CASSSGLEQFF | TGTGCCAGCAGCTCCGGACTGGAGCAGTTCTTC | NA | TRBJ2-1 | many | TRBV7-2
CASSLARGDGANVLTF | TGTGCCAGCAGTTTAGCGCGTGGGGATGGGGCCAACGTCCTGACTTTC | NA | TRBJ2-6 | NA | TRBV12-3/TRBV12-4
CASSPRRISGSYNEQFF | TGTGCCAGCAGCCCCAGGCGGATTAGCGGGAGCTACAATGAGCAGTTCTTC | TRBD2 | TRBJ2-1 | NA | TRBV7-2
CASSPWTSGEQETQYF | TGTGCCAGCAGCCCCTGGACTAGCGGAGAACAAGAGACCCAGTACTTC | TRBD2 | TRBJ2-5 | few | TRBV7-2
CADGLAGVTDEQYF | TGTGCCGATGGGCTAGCGGGAGTTACGGACGAGCAGTACTTC | TRBD2 | TRBJ2-7 | few | TRBV12-3/TRBV12-4
CASSLEMGETGYTF | TGTGCCAGCAGCTTGGAGATGGGGGAGACAGGCTACACCTTC | NA | TRBJ1-2 | NA | TRBV5-4
CASREREGKETQYF | TGTGCCAGCAGAGAACGGGAGGGTAAAGAGACCCAGTACTTC | TRBD2 | TRBJ2-5 | NA | TRBV7-2
CASSLSIGEQFF | TGTGCCAGCAGCTTGTCTATCGGAGAGCAGTTCTTC | NA | TRBJ2-1 | NA | TRBV11-2
CAWRAPRASGNQPQHF | TGTGCCTGGAGGGCACCCCGGGCGTCGGGCAATCAGCCCCAGCATTTT | NA | TRBJ1-5 | few | TRBV30
CASSLSCSDTQYF | TGTGCCAGCAGCTTGTCCTGCTCGGATACGCAGTATTTT | NA | TRBJ2-3 | NA | TRBV7-2
CASTDLAGGLGDTQYF | TGTGCCAGCACCGACCTAGCGGGGGGGCTTGGAGATACGCAGTATTTT | TRBD2 | TRBJ2-3 | NA | TRBV12-3/TRBV12-4
CASSPTAKNIQYF | TGTGCCAGCAGCCCTACAGCCAAAAACATTCAGTACTTC | NA | TRBJ2-4 | few | TRBV6-5
CASSEFGDYEQYF | TGTGCCAGCAGTGAATTCGGAGACTACGAGCAGTACTTC | NA | TRBJ2-7 | many | TRBV25-1
CASSRGETTLETQYF | TGTGCCAGCAGCCGCGGGGAGACTACTTTAGAGACCCAGTACTTC | NA | TRBJ2-5 | few | TRBV28
CASSEARTSGGHEQFF | TGTGCCAGCAGTGAGGCCCGGACTAGCGGGGGCCATGAGCAGTTCTTC | TRBD2 | TRBJ2-1 | NA | TRBV6-4
CASSYGTGINNEQFF | TGTGCCAGCAGTTACGGGACAGGGATTAACAATGAGCAGTTCTTC | TRBD1 | TRBJ2-1 | NA | TRBV6-2/TRBV6-3
CASSLTGEGEQFF | TGTGCCAGCAGCTTAACGGGGGAGGGTGAGCAGTTCTTC | TRBD2 | TRBJ2-1 | many | TRBV7-3
CASSFWTGEYGYTF | TGTGCCAGCAGCTTTTGGACAGGAGAGTATGGCTACACCTTC | TRBD1 | TRBJ1-2 | few | TRBV7-9
CASTGAGGGSSYEQYF | TGTGCCAGCACGGGGGCGGGGGGAGGAAGCTCCTACGAGCAGTACTTC | TRBD2 | TRBJ2-7 | few | TRBV2
CASSLGGYTYEQYF | TGTGCCAGCAGCTTAGGGGGATACACCTACGAGCAGTACTTC | NA | TRBJ2-7 | NA | TRBV7-9
CSVTGGQSDTQYF | TGCAGTGTTACGGGGGGGCAGTCAGATACGCAGTATTTT | TRBD2 | TRBJ2-3 | NA | TRBV20-1
CASSLTGTSGGVETQYF | TGTGCCAGCAGCTTGACCGGGACTAGCGGGGGGGTGGAGACCCAGTACTTC | TRBD2 | TRBJ2-5 | once | TRBV7-2
CAGSLAGVYGPDSYEQYF | TGCGCCGGCAGCTTGGCGGGGGTTTACGGGCCGGATTCCTACGAGCAGTACTTC | TRBD2 | TRBJ2-7 | few | TRBV5-1
CAGSQVAGSGYEQYF | TGCGCCGGCAGCCAAGTTGCCGGGAGTGGGTACGAGCAGTACTTC | NA | TRBJ2-7 | once | TRBV4-1
CSARDRTGAHYNEQFF | TGCAGTGCTAGAGATCGGACGGGAGCACACTACAATGAGCAGTTCTTC | NA | TRBJ2-1 | NA | TRBV20-1
CSVVPGTGTDTQYF | TGCAGCGTTGTACCGGGAACTGGCACAGATACGCAGTATTTT | NA | TRBJ2-3 | NA | TRBV29-1
CASSWMGGITYEQYF | TGTGCCAGCAGTTGGATGGGCGGAATCACCTACGAGCAGTACTTC | NA | TRBJ2-7 | NA | TRBV28
CASSLWGRSTDTQYF | TGTGCCAGCAGCTTATGGGGACGGAGCACAGATACGCAGTATTTT | NA | TRBJ2-3 | few | TRBV7-3
CASSRLAGGANEQFF | TGTGCCAGCAGTCGACTAGCGGGAGGGGCGAATGAGCAGTTCTTC | TRBD2 | TRBJ2-1 | few | TRBV12-3/TRBV12-4
CASSSAGDVPNTGELFF | TGTGCCAGCAGCTCGGCCGGGGACGTACCGAACACCGGGGAGCTGTTTTTT | NA | TRBJ2-2 | NA | TRBV7-8
CATSDLWTGGETGELFF | TGTGCCACCAGTGATTTATGGACAGGGGGCGAAACCGGGGAGCTGTTTTTT | TRBD1 | TRBJ2-2 | few | TRBV24-1
CASGKDRQPQHF | TGTGCCAGCGGGAAGGATCGTCAGCCCCAGCATTTT | NA | TRBJ1-5 | few | TRBV7-9
CASSGDDYGCTF | TGTGCCAGCAGTGGGGATGACTATGGCTGCACCTTC | NA | TRBJ1-2 | NA | TRBV2
CASSEAGPSYGYTF | TGTGCCAGCAGTGAAGCCGGACCGAGCTATGGCTACACCTTC | NA | TRBJ1-2 | many | TRBV6-1
CASSSRDRGVATNEKLFF | TGTGCCAGCAGTAGCCGGGACAGGGGCGTTGCAACTAATGAAAAACTGTTTTTT | TRBD1 | TRBJ1-4 | NA | TRBV28
CASSVDGRAVDEAFF | TGTGCCAGCAGCGTAGATGGCAGGGCGGTCGATGAAGCTTTCTTT | NA | TRBJ1-1 | few | TRBV9
CASSPGTAENEQFF | TGTGCCAGCAGTCCCGGGACAGCCGAAAATGAGCAGTTCTTC | TRBD1 | TRBJ2-1 | NA | TRBV7-3
CASSLEAGESNEQFF | TGCGCCAGCAGCTTGGAAGCGGGAGAGAGCAATGAGCAGTTCTTC | TRBD2 | TRBJ2-1 | NA | TRBV5-1
CSAIPGLAGGETQYF | TGCAGTGCCATCCCGGGACTAGCGGGAGGAGAGACCCAGTACTTC | TRBD2 | TRBJ2-5 | NA | TRBV20-1
CSVAAAETQYF | TGCAGCGTTGCAGCAGCAGAGACCCAGTACTTC | NA | TRBJ2-5 | many | TRBV29-1
CSGRGTSTDTQYF | TGCAGCGGGAGAGGGACTAGCACAGATACGCAGTATTTT | NA | TRBJ2-3 | many | TRBV29-1
CASSLDGGAYNEQFF | TGCGCCAGCAGCTTGGACGGGGGGGCCTACAATGAGCAGTTCTTC | TRBD2 | TRBJ2-1 | many | TRBV5-1
CASSLKAGGFTEAFF | TGTGCTAGCAGTTTAAAGGCAGGGGGCTTCACTGAAGCTTTCTTT | TRBD1 | TRBJ1-1 | NA | TRBV12-3/TRBV12-4
CSVVLGRATYEQYF | TGCAGCGTTGTCTTGGGACGGGCAACCTACGAGCAGTACTTC | NA | TRBJ2-7 | few | TRBV29-1
CAWSVLVGDEQYF | TGTGCCTGGAGTGTCTTGGTGGGGGACGAGCAGTACTTC | NA | TRBJ2-7 | NA | TRBV30
CASSFEETGLINEQYF | TGTGCCAGCAGTTTCGAGGAGACAGGGCTAATCAATGAGCAGTACTTC | TRBD1 | TRBJ2-4 | once | TRBV12-3/TRBV12-4
CASSLVGGGNYEQYF | TGTGCCAGCAGCTTAGTTGGCGGAGGGAACTACGAGCAGTACTTC | NA | TRBJ2-7 | NA | TRBV11-2
CASSGSHESPNYGYTF | TGCGCCAGCAGTGGGTCGCACGAGTCTCCTAACTATGGCTACACCTTC | NA | TRBJ1-2 | few | TRBV10-2
CATQGHYGYTF | TGTGCCACTCAGGGTCACTATGGCTACACCTTC | NA | TRBJ1-2 | NA | TRBV7-9
CASSPSGTGGVYEQYF | TGTGCCAGCAGCCCTTCCGGGACAGGGGGCGTATACGAGCAGTACTTC | TRBD1 | TRBJ2-7 | few | TRBV3-1
CSARHRRTYEQYF | TGCAGTGCTAGACATCGGCGAACCTACGAGCAGTACTTC | NA | TRBJ2-7 | NA | TRBV20-1
CASSYWQGPYNEQFF | TGTGCCAGCAGTTACTGGCAGGGCCCCTACAATGAGCAGTTCTTC | NA | TRBJ2-1 | NA | TRBV6-5